This T cell receptor beta chain derives from a study of cytomegalovirus exposure and HLA in healthy donors. The wider study: The 130 or so validation repertoires were reported in a later analysis to have been generated on the same platform as the roughly 630 first-cohort repertoires. Study-wide points: Cytomegalovirus association was listed for about 160 TCR beta chains. Most TCR sequences proved rare, with some public TCRs found in many donors. In vitro assays verified that three CMV-associated chains recognized CMV antigens specifically.

Sequencing used immunoSEQ multiplex PCR; TCRdb keeps in-frame clones, though not all of them. This table has 55,000 to 80,000 clones, 90% to 95% appearing once. Details on this clone: Its antigen is currently unknown.

The sequencing input was PBMCs. The receptor was isolated from a man aged 18 to 30 in good health and CMV-seronegative.

CDR3 region: CASSREADNEQFF. CDR3 DNA sequence: TGCGCCAGCAGCCGAGAAGCGGACAATGAGCAGTTCTTC. The chain recombines TRBV4-3 with TRBJ2-1; D might be TRBD2 (5 bases). Looked up from germline, CDR1 is LGHNA and CDR2 is YSLEER. Trimming shortened V by 4 bases and J by 5 bases, and 9 bases separated the two germline ends. This CDR3 comprises 13 residues.